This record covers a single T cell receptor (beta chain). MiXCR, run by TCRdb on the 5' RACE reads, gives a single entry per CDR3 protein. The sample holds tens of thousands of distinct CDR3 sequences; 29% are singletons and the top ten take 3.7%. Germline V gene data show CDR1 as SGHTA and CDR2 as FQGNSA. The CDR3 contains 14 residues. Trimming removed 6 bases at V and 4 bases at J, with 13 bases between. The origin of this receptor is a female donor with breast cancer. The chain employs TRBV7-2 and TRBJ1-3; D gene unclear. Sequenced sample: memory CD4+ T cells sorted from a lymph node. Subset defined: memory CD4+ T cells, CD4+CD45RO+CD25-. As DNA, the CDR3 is TGTGCCAGCAGATCCGCGGCCAGCGGAAACACCATATATTTT. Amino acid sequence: CASRSAASGNTIYF.